The 27 T cell receptor beta chains given below trace back to one sample, sequenced in a study of CD8+ T cells in alopecia areata. Reverse transcribed after extraction, RNA yielded cDNA as the sequencing template. The assay was immunoSEQ multiplex PCR, and TCRdb's table has in-frame clones only and misses some. The profile covers some 170,000 clones, with 50% to 70% appearing a single time and 1.7% taken by the ten largest. Specimen: CD4+ T cells sorted from blood, collected at week 0. Source of these receptors: a human donor with alopecia areata.

This sequence joins TRBV5-6 and TRBJ1-4, with 7 bases aligning to TRBD1. This CDR3 is 14 amino acids long. V lost 4 bases and J lost 5; bases outside the gene matches: 5. The germline CDR1 and CDR2 sequences are SGHDT and YYEEEE. The CDR3 nucleotides read TGTGCCAGCAGCACGGGACAGTTAAATGAAAAACTGTTTTTT. This translates into CASSTGQLNEKLFF.

This clone occurred a few times. The chain links TRBV25-1 to TRBJ1-2, with D tentatively TRBD1 (5 bases). The V end lost 2 bases, the J end lost 4 bases, and 8 bases lay between the germline ends. The CDR3 has 13 residues. Looked up from germline, CDR1 is MGHDK and CDR2 is SYGVNS. The CDR3, as DNA: TGTGCCAGCAGTGAAGACAGACCCTATGGCTACACCTTC. As protein: CASSEDRPYGYTF.

The chain has TRBV7-3 and TRBJ2-3, with 10 bases aligning to TRBD2. V was pared by 5 bases and J by 4 bases, with 9 bases of the junction left unmatched. Germline CDR1 SGHTA, CDR2 FQGTGA. The length of the CDR3 is 16 residues. The CDR3 sequence: CASSRSGGAFADTQYF. In DNA form, the CDR3 reads TGTGCCAGCAGCCGAAGCGGGGGGGCCTTCGCAGATACGCAGTATTTT.

The genes are TRBV4-1 and TRBJ2-3; the D gene is possibly TRBD1 (5 bases). The CDR3 extends over 14 amino acids. The V gene's germline CDR1 is MGHRA and CDR2 YSYEKL. The germline V and J ends were trimmed by 0 bases and 2 bases, with 6 bases remaining between them. The CDR3 sequence: CASSQDRATDTQYF. CDR3 coding DNA: TGCGCCAGCAGCCAAGACAGGGCCACAGATACGCAGTATTTT.

This clone has more than one count but fewer than ten. The chain links TRBV5-1 to TRBJ1-4; D possibly corresponds to TRBD1 (5 bases). There are 15 residues in the CDR3. Germline lookup yields CDR1 SGHRS and CDR2 YFSETQ. Trimming pared 0 bases from V and 7 bases from J, leaving 13 bases between. The CDR3, as DNA: TGCGCCAGCAGCTTGGAGCCAGGGCCCACTGAAAAACTGTTTTTT. Residues: CASSLEPGPTEKLFF.

This chain connects TRBV27 to TRBJ2-7, with 8 positions matching TRBD1. Germline CDR1 MNHEY, CDR2 SMNVEV (reference sequence). The CDR3 totals 13 residues. Losses at the gene ends were 9 bases for V and 5 bases for J; bases not matched to a gene: 9. The CDR3 nucleotides read TGTGCCAGTGGACAGGGCTATGGGGACGAGCAGTACTTC. Translation gives CASGQGYGDEQYF.

V gene TRBV7-3 combines with J gene TRBJ2-3; either TRBD1 or TRBD2 may supply D (5 bases each). Germline V gives CDR1 SGHTA, CDR2 FQGTGA. The V end lost 3 bases, the J end lost 6 bases, and 10 bases lay between the germline ends. CDR3 size: 13 residues. The DNA for the CDR3 is TGTGCCAGCAGCTTCGGGGCGCAGGATACGCAGTATTTT. It yields the protein CASSFGAQDTQYF.

This clone was recorded once. This chain joins TRBV18 and TRBJ2-7, with D unresolved. This CDR3 is built from 14 residues. CDR1 and CDR2 (germline): KGHSH, LQKENI. V was cut by 2 bases and J by 9 bases, with 17 bases left in between. The CDR3 protein is CASSPSAQDNRQYF. The CDR3 DNA sequence: TGTGCCAGCTCACCATCCGCGCAAGACAATAGGCAGTACTTC.

This clone was counted between two and nine times. The chain uses TRBV29-1 and TRBJ2-7; the match to TRBD1 covers 9 bases. Germline V CDR1 and CDR2: SQVTM, ANQGSEA. This CDR3 is built from 15 residues. V lost 1 base, J lost 4 bases, and 8 bases stayed unmatched. This CDR3 reads CSVEAPDRGGYEQYF. CDR3 DNA: TGCAGCGTTGAAGCCCCGGACAGGGGAGGGTACGAGCAGTACTTC.

The J gene is TRBJ1-5, the V gene TRBV30; D is undetermined. This CDR3 region has 14 residues. Germline V gene sequence: CDR1 GTSNPN, CDR2 SVGIG (reference sequence). V shed 2 bases and J shed 3 bases, with 11 bases lying between them. CDR3 coding DNA: TGTGCCTGGAGTTCAATGGGTTTCAATCAGCCCCAGCATTTT. Amino acid sequence: CAWSSMGFNQPQHF. The whole variable domain, filled in from reference TRBV30 and TRBJ1-5, reads SQTIHQWPATLVQPVGSPLSLECTVEGTSNPNLYWYRQAAGRGLQLLFYSVGIGQISSEVPQNLSASRPQDRQFILSSKKLLLSDSGFYLCAWSSMGFNQPQHFGDGTRLSIL.

This clone has only a few counts. The chain is built from TRBV29-1 and TRBJ2-7; possible D gene TRBD2, 6 bases. The CDR3 runs 13 residues. CDR1 is SQVTM, CDR2 ANQGSEA, per germline. The V gene lost 8 bases and the J gene lost 6 bases, with 20 bases spanning the gap. As DNA, the CDR3 is TGCAGCTCCTGTTTCAGGGACGGGGGCGAGCAGTACTTC. This codes for CSSCFRDGGEQYF.

In this sample, this clone turned up a few times. Distinct nucleotide sequences in the sample also encode this CDR3. V usage is TRBV5-1 and J usage is TRBJ2-1; 7 nucleotides agree with TRBD2. J lost 0 bases, V lost 4 bases, and 4 bases had no gene match. The germline V gene has CDR1 SGHRS and CDR2 YFSETQ. The CDR3 extends over 15 amino acids. The CDR3 reads CASSASGASYNEQFF. The CDR3 DNA sequence: TGCGCCAGCAGCGCCAGCGGGGCCTCCTACAATGAGCAGTTCTTC.

This chain connects TRBV7-2 to TRBJ2-3, with TRBD2 identical over 9 bases. Germline V lookup: CDR1 SGHTA, CDR2 FQGNSA. Trimming at V came to 1 base and at J to 2 bases, leaving 7 bases not matched to a gene. This CDR3 has 17 residues. CDR3 DNA: TGTGCCAGCAGCTTAGTCTCTAGCGGGGAACACACAGATACGCAGTATTTT. Protein sequence: CASSLVSSGEHTDTQYF.

The V gene is TRBV30, the J gene TRBJ1-2; D unresolved. The CDR3 runs to 15 residues. CDR1 is GTSNPN, CDR2 SVGIG, per germline (reference sequence). The ends were cut back, 6 bases at V and 6 bases at J, with 23 bases in the middle. The CDR3 DNA reads TGTGCCTGTAGCCCATTCAGATCCGGGGTGGATGGCTACACCTTC. Translated, it gives CACSPFRSGVDGYTF.

This clone was counted a few times. V is TRBV29-1 and J is TRBJ1-1; 9 bases match TRBD1. This CDR3 has 13 residues. Losses at the gene ends were 3 bases for V and 6 bases for J; bases not matched to a gene: 5. The V gene's germline CDR1 is SQVTM and CDR2 ANQGSEA. The CDR3 loop is CSVDTGGVSEAFF. The CDR3 nucleotides are TGCAGCGTTGATACAGGGGGCGTCTCTGAAGCTTTCTTT.

V is TRBV7-2 and J is TRBJ1-6; D possibly corresponds to TRBD1 (6 bases). Germline V gene lookup returns CDR1 SGHTA and CDR2 FQGNSA. The CDR3 runs to 15 residues. V gave up 2 bases and J gave up 4 bases, with 9 bases separating them. In nucleotides, the CDR3 is TGTGCCAGCAGCTTAAAAACAGGGTATAATTCACCCCTCCACTTT. As protein: CASSLKTGYNSPLHF. The full variable domain, with the rest looked up from reference TRBV7-2 and TRBJ1-6, is GAGVSQSPSNKVTEKGKDVELRCDPISGHTALYWYRQSLGQGLEFLIYFQGNSAPDKSGLPSDRFSAERTGGSVSTLTIQRTQQEDSAVYLCASSLKTGYNSPLHFGNGTRLTVT.

V usage is TRBV11-2 and J usage is TRBJ1-1, with TRBD1 as a possible D gene (5 bases). CDR1 and CDR2 from the germline V gene are SGHAT and FQNNGV. This CDR3 is built from 13 residues. Trimming stripped 3 bases from V and 1 base from J, with 6 bases between. In DNA, the CDR3 is TGTGCCAGCAGCTTTGGACAGAACACTGAAGCTTTCTTT. Its translation: CASSFGQNTEAFF.

This clone was found once. The chain couples TRBV19 to TRBJ2-2, with unresolved D. V dropped 3 bases and J dropped 7 bases, with 12 bases sitting between them. From germline, CDR1 is LNHDA and CDR2 SQIVND (reference sequence). This CDR3 spans 14 amino acids. CDR3 sequence (DNA): TGTGCCAGTAGTATGGGTCGCTCGGGCGGGGAGCTGTTTTTT. It translates to CASSMGRSGGELFF.

The chain combines TRBV27 with TRBJ2-1; D gene uncertain. Germline CDR1 and CDR2: MNHEY and SMNVEV (reference sequence). Trimming stripped 3 bases from V and 0 bases from J, with 12 bases between. The CDR3 loop spans 16 amino acids. CDR3 DNA sequence: TGTGCCAGCAGTTTCCTTACAGTGAGCTCCTACAATGAGCAGTTCTTC. Its protein is CASSFLTVSSYNEQFF.

The gene calls are TRBV7-9 and TRBJ1-4, with a tentative D call TRBD1 (6 bases). Deletions cut 7 bases from V and 6 bases from J, with 27 bases between. This CDR3 is 18 amino acids long. Germline V CDR1 and CDR2: SEHNR, FQNEAQ (reference sequence). CDR3 sequence (DNA): TGTGCCAGCAACCCGAGGTTGGGCAGGGGTCCCGACGATGAAAAACTGTTTTTT. Translated: CASNPRLGRGPDDEKLFF.

V usage is TRBV29-1 and J usage is TRBJ2-7; TRBD1 matches 8 bases. Losses at the gene ends were 1 base for V and 6 bases for J; bases not matched to a gene: 11. The V gene's germline CDR1 is SQVTM and CDR2 ANQGSEA. The CDR3 has 15 amino acids. The CDR3 loop is CSVEGQRTGMAEQYF. Written as DNA, the CDR3 is TGCAGCGTTGAAGGTCAGAGGACAGGGATGGCCGAGCAGTACTTC.

V gene TRBV30 combines with J gene TRBJ2-2, with TRBD2 matching over 8 bases. The germline CDR1 and CDR2 sequences are GTSNPN and SVGIG (reference sequence). V shed 4 bases, J shed 7 bases, and the junction held 11 bases outside the gene matches. CDR3 size: 15 residues. CDR3 loop: CAWMTGTRRDGELFF. CDR3 nucleotide sequence: TGTGCCTGGATGACTGGGACTAGGAGAGACGGGGAGCTGTTTTTT. The entire variable domain, with the rest obtained from reference TRBV30 and TRBJ2-2, is as follows: SQTIHQWPATLVQPVGSPLSLECTVEGTSNPNLYWYRQAAGRGLQLLFYSVGIGQISSEVPQNLSASRPQDRQFILSSKKLLLSDSGFYLCAWMTGTRRDGELFFGEGSRLTVL.

The CDR3 DNA is TGTGCCAGCAGCCTTTCAGGGCCCGGGGAGCTGTTTTTT. Amino acids: CASSLSGPGELFF. The V call is TRBV14, the J call TRBJ2-2, with D possibly matching TRBD1 (5 bases). V lost 4 bases and J 6 bases, leaving 9 bases between the germline ends. Per the germline V gene, CDR1 is SGHDN and CDR2 is FVKESK. CDR3 length: 13 amino acids.

This rearrangement joins TRBV10-3 to TRBJ2-1; D may be TRBD2 (6 bases). CDR3 length equals 13 residues. Per germline, CDR1 ENHRY and CDR2 SYGVKD. Trimming took 6 bases from V and 4 from J, leaving 10 bases between them. The CDR3 nucleotides read TGTGCCATCAGCTCCGCGGGGTACAATGAGCAGTTCTTC. Translation gives CAISSAGYNEQFF.

V and J are TRBV9 and TRBJ2-7; D not resolved. V was pared by 4 bases and J by 1 base, with 6 bases between. Germline CDR1 SGDLS, CDR2 YYNGEE. The CDR3 consists of 12 residues. The CDR3 here is CASSSGSYEQYF. In nucleotides, the CDR3 is TGTGCCAGCAGCTCCGGGTCCTACGAGCAGTACTTC.

This chain connects TRBV5-1 to TRBJ2-1, with D possibly matching TRBD1 (6 bases). Germline CDR1 reads SGHRS; CDR2 reads YFSETQ. The CDR3 length is 13 residues. The V end lost 0 bases, the J end lost 8 bases, and 9 bases lay between the germline ends. As DNA, the CDR3 is TGCGCCAGCAGCTTGGCACAGGGTTATGAGCAGTTCTTC. Translated: CASSLAQGYEQFF.

In the case of this clone: This same CDR3 is encoded by further DNA sequences in the sample. V is TRBV4-3 and J is TRBJ1-5; D remains ambiguous. The V and J ends lost 0 bases and 6 bases respectively, with 6 bases between them. Per germline, CDR1 LGHNA and CDR2 YSLEER. This CDR3 has 13 residues. This chain's CDR3 is CASSQEEFQPQHF. CDR3 nucleotide sequence: TGCGCCAGCAGCCAAGAAGAGTTTCAGCCCCAGCATTTT.